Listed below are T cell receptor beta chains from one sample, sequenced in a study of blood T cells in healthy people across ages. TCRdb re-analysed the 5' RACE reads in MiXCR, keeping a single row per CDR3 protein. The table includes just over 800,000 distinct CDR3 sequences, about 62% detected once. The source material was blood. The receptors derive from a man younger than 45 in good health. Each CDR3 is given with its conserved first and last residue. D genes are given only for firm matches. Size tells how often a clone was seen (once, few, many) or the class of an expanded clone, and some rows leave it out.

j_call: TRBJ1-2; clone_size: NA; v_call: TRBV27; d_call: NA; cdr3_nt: TGTGCCAGCAGTTCGTCGGCCCTTGGCTACACCTTC; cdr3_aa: CASSSSALGYTF
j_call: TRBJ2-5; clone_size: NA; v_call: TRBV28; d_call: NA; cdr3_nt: TGTGCCAGCAGTACCGGCGACAGGTTCGGGGAGACCCAGGACTTC; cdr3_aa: CASSTGDRFGETQDF
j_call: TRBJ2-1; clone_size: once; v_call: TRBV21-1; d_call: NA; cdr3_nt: TGTGCCAGCATGGGGTGGGGGGCTAGGAAGTTCTTC; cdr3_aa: CASMGWGARKFF
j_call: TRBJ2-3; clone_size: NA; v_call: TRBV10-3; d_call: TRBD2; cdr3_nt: TGTGCCGCTGCCGGGACTAGCGGTGTCACTAGCACAGATACGCAGTATTTT; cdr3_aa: CAAAGTSGVTSTDTQYF
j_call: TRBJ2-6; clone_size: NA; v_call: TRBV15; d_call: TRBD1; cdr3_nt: TGTGCCACCAGCAGAGAACCGGCCCCGATAACAGGGGCCAGTGGGGCCAACGTCCTGACTTTC; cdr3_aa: CATSREPAPITGASGANVLTF
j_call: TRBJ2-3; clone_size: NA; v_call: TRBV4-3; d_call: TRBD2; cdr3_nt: TGCGCCAGCAGCCAAGAATTATCCGGGGGGGTGGGAGATACGCAGTATTTT; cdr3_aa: CASSQELSGGVGDTQYF
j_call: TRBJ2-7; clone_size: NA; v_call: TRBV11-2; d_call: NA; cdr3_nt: TGTGCCAGCAGTCAGGGGCTTGGATACTACGAGCAGTACTTC; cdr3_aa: CASSQGLGYYEQYF
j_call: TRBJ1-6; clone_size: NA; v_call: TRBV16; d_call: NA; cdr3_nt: TGTGCCAGCAGCCCAATATACAGGGTCGGTAATTCACCCCTCCACTTT; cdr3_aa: CASSPIYRVGNSPLHF
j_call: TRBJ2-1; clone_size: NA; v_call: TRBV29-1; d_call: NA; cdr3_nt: TGCAGCGTTGGGCCCCTGTTGGGCAATGAGCAGTTCTTC; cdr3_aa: CSVGPLLGNEQFF
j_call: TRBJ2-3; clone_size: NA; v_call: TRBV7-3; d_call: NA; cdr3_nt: TGTGCCAGCAGCTTACAGGGTGGGACAGATACGCAGTATTTT; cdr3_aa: CASSLQGGTDTQYF